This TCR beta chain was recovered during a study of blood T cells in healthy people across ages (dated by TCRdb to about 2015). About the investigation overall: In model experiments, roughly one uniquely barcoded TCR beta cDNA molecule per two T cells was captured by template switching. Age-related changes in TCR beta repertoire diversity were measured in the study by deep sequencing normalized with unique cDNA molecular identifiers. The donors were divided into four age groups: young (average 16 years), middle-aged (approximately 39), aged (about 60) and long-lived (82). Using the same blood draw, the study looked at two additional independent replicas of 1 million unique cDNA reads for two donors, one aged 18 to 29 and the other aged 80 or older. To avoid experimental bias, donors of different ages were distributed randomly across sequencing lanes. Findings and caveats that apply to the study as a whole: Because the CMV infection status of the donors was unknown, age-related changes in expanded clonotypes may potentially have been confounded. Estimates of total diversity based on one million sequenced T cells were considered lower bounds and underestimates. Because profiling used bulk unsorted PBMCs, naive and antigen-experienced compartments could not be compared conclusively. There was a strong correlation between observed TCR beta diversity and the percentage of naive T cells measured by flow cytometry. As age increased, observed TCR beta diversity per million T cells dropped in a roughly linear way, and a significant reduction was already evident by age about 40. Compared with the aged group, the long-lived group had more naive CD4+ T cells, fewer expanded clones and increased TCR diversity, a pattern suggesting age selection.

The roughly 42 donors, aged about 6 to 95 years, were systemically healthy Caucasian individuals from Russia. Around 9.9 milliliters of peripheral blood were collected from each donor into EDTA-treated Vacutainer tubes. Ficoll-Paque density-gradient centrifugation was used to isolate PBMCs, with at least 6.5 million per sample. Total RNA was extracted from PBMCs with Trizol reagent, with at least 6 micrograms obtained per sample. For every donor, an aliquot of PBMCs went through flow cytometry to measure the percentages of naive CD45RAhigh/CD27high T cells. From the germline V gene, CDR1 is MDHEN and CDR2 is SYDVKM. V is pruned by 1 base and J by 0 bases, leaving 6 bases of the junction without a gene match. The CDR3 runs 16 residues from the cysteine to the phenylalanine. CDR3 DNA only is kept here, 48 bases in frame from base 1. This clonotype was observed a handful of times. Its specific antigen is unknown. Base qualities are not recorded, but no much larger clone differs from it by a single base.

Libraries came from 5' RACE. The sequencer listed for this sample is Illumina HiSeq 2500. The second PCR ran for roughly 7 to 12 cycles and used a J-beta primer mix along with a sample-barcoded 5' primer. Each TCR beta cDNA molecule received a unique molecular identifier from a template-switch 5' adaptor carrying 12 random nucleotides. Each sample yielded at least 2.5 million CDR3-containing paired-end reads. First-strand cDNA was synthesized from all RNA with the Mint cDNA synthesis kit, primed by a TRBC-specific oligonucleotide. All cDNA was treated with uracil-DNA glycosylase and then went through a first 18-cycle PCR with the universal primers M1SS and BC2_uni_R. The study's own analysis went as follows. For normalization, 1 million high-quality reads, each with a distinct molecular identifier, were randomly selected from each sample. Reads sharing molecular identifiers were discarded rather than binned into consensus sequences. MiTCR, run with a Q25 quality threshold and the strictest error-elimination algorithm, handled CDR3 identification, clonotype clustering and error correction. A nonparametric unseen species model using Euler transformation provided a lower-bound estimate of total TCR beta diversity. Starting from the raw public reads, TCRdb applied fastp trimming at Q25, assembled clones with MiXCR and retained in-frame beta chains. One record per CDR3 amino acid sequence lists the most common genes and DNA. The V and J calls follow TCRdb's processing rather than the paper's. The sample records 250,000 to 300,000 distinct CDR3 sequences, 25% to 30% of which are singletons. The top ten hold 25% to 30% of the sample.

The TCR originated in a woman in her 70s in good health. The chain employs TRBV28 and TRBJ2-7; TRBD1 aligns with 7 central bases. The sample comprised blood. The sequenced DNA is TGTGCCAGCAGTTTATCCCTCGGGGACAGCTCCTACGAGCAGTACTTC. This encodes CASSLSLGDSSYEQYF.